Included here is one T cell receptor beta chain sequence, with context. Its cognate antigen is unknown. Mismatch with germline at one junction end may stem from a read error. The TCR beta cDNA libraries contained unique molecular identifiers. Each sample of about 0.95 to 11 million input T cells yielded roughly 500,000 cDNA molecules, so each molecule approximated one T cell. TCRdb ran MiXCR on the PCR reads and lists one entry per CDR3 protein. The table has about 540,000 distinct CDR3 sequences, roughly 34% seen once. This CDR3 is 13 amino acids long. In germline, CDR1 is MNHNS, CDR2 SASEGT. The data were obtained in a study of post-analysis software for immune sequencing data. Study-wide background: Relapsing-remitting, secondary progressive and progressive-relapsing multiple sclerosis courses were included.

Findings and caveats of the study: Roughly five TRBV segments occurring more often in patients than controls included TRBV5-6, TRBV5-1 and TRBV20-1. The normalized Chao1 diversity of multiple sclerosis patients was significantly lower than that of controls.

This sequence originates from a girl between 2 and 17 years old with multiple sclerosis. The sample consisted of blood. This chain links TRBV6-1 with TRBJ2-7; tentatively, D is TRBD1 or TRBD2 (5 bases each). The CDR3 sequence is CACSMGVGHEQYF. The CDR3 DNA reads TGTGCCTGCAGTATGGGGGTGGGTCACGAGCAGTACTTC.